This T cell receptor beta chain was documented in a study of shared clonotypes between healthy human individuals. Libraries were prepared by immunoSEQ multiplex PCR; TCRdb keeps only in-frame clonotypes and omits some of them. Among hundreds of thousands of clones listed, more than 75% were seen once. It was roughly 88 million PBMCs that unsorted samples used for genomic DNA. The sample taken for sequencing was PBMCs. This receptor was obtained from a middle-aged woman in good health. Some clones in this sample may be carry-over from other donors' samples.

CDR3 loop: CASSLTQGIGGTEAFF. The CDR3, as DNA: TGTGCCAGCAGCCTTACTCAGGGAATCGGGGGCACTGAAGCTTTCTTT. This chain uses TRBV13 with TRBJ1-1, with D perhaps matching TRBD1 (5 bases). Trimming shortened V by 5 bases and J by 4 bases, and 20 bases separated the two germline ends. This CDR3 region has 16 residues. Germline V gene sequence: CDR1 PRHDT, CDR2 FYEKMQ (reference sequence).